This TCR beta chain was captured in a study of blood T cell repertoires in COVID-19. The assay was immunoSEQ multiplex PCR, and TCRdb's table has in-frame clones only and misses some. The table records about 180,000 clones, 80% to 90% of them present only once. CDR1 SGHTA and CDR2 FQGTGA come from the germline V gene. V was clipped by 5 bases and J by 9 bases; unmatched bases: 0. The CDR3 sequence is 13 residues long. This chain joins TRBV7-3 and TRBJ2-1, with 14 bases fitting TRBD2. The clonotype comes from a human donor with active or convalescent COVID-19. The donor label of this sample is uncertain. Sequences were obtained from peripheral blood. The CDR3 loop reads CASSGTSGGEQFF. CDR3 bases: TGTGCCAGCAGCGGGACTAGCGGGGGTGAGCAGTTCTTC.